This TCR beta chain was captured by sequencing in a study of blood T cells in healthy people across ages. Primers used in a second PCR of about 6 to 11 cycles were a sample-barcoded 5' primer and a J-beta primer mix. Template switching added a 12-random-nucleotide identifier to every cDNA molecule. In TCRdb, the 5' RACE reads were re-called with MiXCR into one record per CDR3 protein. There are around 1,900,000 distinct CDR3 sequences in the sample; roughly two fifths occur only once, and more than 20% lies in the top ten. This CDR3 is built from 12 residues. CDR1 and CDR2 (germline): MNHEY, SVGAGI. In regard to this clonotype: The junction departs from the called germline gene at one end, perhaps through a read error.

Investigators took 9.5 to 10 milliliters of peripheral blood from every donor. The TCR comes from a human donor in good health. Source material: blood. The chain couples TRBV6-5 to TRBJ2-3, with D hard to call. The CDR3 is CASIDQRNTRYF. CDR3 nucleotides: TGTGCCAGCATAGATCAACGAAATACGCGGTATTTT.